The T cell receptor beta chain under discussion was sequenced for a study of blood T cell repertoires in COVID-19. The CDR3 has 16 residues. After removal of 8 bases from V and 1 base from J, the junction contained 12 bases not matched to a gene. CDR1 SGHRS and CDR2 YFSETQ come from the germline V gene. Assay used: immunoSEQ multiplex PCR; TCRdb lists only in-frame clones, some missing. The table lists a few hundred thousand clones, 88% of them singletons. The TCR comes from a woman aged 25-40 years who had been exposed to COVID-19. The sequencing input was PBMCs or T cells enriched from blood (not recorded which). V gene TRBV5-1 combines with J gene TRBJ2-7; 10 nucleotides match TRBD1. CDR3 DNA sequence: TGCGCCAGTTATACCTTCGTGGGACAGGGGTCCTACGAGCAGTACTTC. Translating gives CASYTFVGQGSYEQYF.